A single sample gave rise to the 17 T cell receptor beta chains below, sequenced in a study of cytomegalovirus exposure and HLA in healthy donors. Sequencing used immunoSEQ multiplex PCR; TCRdb keeps in-frame clones, though not all of them. The data hold fewer than 200,000 clones, with about 88% observed a single time. Source material: PBMCs. Every receptor here comes from a woman in her late teens or twenties in good health and CMV-seronegative.

V is TRBV7-2 and J is TRBJ2-1, with D maybe TRBD1 (5 bases). The CDR3 contains 15 residues. Germline CDR1 reads SGHTA; CDR2 reads FQGNSA. The V and J ends lost 0 bases and 0 bases respectively, with 6 bases between them. The chain's CDR3 is CASSLAGLSYNEQFF. The CDR3, as DNA: TGTGCCAGCAGCTTAGCGGGGCTCTCCTACAATGAGCAGTTCTTC.

The chain recombines TRBV6-1 with TRBJ2-1, with 10 nucleotides matching TRBD2. The CDR3 is 17 residues long. With V trimmed by 2 bases and J by 8 bases, 12 bases remained unmatched. Germline V gene data show CDR1 as MNHNS and CDR2 as SASEGT. The CDR3 nucleotides are TGTGCCAGCAGTGAACAGGGAAAGCGGGGGGGCCCAGATGAGCAGTTCTTC. It yields the protein CASSEQGKRGGPDEQFF.

This chain connects TRBV6-4 to TRBJ1-5; D is unclear. There are 13 residues in the CDR3. Trimming took 4 bases from V and 4 from J, leaving 8 bases between them. The V gene's germline CDR1 is MRHNA and CDR2 SNTAGT. In nucleotides, the CDR3 is TGTGCCAGCAGTGTGGCCGAAAATCAGCCCCAGCATTTT. This translates into CASSVAENQPQHF.

This clone appeared a single time. V and J are TRBV2 and TRBJ2-7, with 9 bases aligning to TRBD2. V trimming: 5 bases; J trimming: 6 bases; junction bases outside the gene matches: 11. Germline-derived CDR1 and CDR2 are SNHLY and FYNNEI. This CDR3 is 15 amino acids long. CDR3 in DNA: TGTGCCAGCAGTTTCCTGGCGGGGGGGCTTTCCGAGCAGTACTTC. Its protein is CASSFLAGGLSEQYF.

This clone was detected only once. The chain carries TRBV6-1 and TRBJ2-7; 7 positions match TRBD2. V was clipped by 9 bases and J by 3 bases; unmatched bases: 14. The CDR3 extends over 15 amino acids. Germline CDR1 reads MNHNS; CDR2 reads SASEGT. The CDR3 sequence: CASTTIAAGNYEQYF. In DNA form, the CDR3 reads TGTGCCAGTACTACTATCGCAGCGGGAAACTACGAGCAGTACTTC.

The chain combines TRBV15 with TRBJ2-3; tentatively, D is TRBD2 (5 bases). The germline CDR1 and CDR2 sequences are LNHNV and YYDKDF (reference sequence). The CDR3 is 14 residues long. V lost 4 bases and J 5 bases, leaving 13 bases between the germline ends. CDR3 sequence: CATSTTEGGDTQYF. The CDR3 coding sequence is TGTGCCACCAGCACGACTGAGGGTGGAGATACGCAGTATTTT. Using reference TRBV15 and TRBJ2-3 for the parts outside the CDR3, the full variable domain is DAMVIQNPRYQVTQFGKPVTLSCSQTLNHNVMYWYQQKSSQAPKLLFHYYDKDFNNEADTPDNFQSRRPNTSFCFLDIRSPGLGDTAMYLCATSTTEGGDTQYFGPGTRLTVL.

The chain recombines TRBV27 with TRBJ2-2; TRBD1 matches 8 bases. V dropped 1 base and J dropped 4; count of bases not matched to a gene: 5. The CDR3 has 16 residues. CDR1 and CDR2 from the germline V gene are MNHEY and SMNVEV (reference sequence). The CDR3 region is CASSLWPGGTTGELFF. In DNA form, the CDR3 reads TGTGCCAGCAGTTTATGGCCAGGGGGCACCACCGGGGAGCTGTTTTTT.

Notes on this clone: The sample has other DNA sequences that encode this CDR3 too. The chain uses TRBV19 and TRBJ1-3; D gene unclear. Trimming shortened V by 2 bases and J by 1 base, and 6 bases separated the two germline ends. Germline V gives CDR1 LNHDA, CDR2 SQIVND (reference sequence). This CDR3 contains 14 residues. The CDR3 here is CASSIRGSGNTIYF. CDR3 coding DNA: TGTGCCAGTAGTATACGAGGGTCTGGAAACACCATATATTTT.

This sequence joins TRBV7-9 and TRBJ1-2; the match to TRBD1 covers 9 bases. V shed 7 bases and J 5 bases; nucleotides not matched to a gene: 11. Germline CDR1 reads SEHNR; CDR2 reads FQNEAQ (reference sequence). This CDR3 comprises 15 residues. CDR3 amino acids: CASTLPGTGRYGYTF. The CDR3 DNA follows: TGTGCCAGCACTCTCCCTGGGACAGGGCGTTATGGCTACACCTTC.

This chain links TRBV2 with TRBJ2-7; 10 nucleotides match TRBD1. The CDR3 is made up of 13 amino acids. V lost 5 bases, J lost 5 bases, and 3 bases stayed unmatched. Germline V CDR1 and CDR2: SNHLY, FYNNEI. The CDR3 region is CASSWDRGHEQYF. CDR3 bases: TGTGCCAGCAGTTGGGACAGGGGCCACGAGCAGTACTTC. The full variable domain, rest sourced from reference TRBV2 and TRBJ2-7, is EPEVTQTPSHQVTQMGQEVILRCVPISNHLYFYWYRQILGQKVEFLVSFYNNEISEKSEIFDDQFSVERPDGSNFTLKIRSTKLEDSAMYFCASSWDRGHEQYFGPGTRLTVT.

V and J are TRBV30 and TRBJ2-4, with 9 positions matching TRBD2. The V and J ends lost 1 base and 6 bases, in that order; junction bases with no gene match: 19. The CDR3 covers 19 residues. CDR1 is GTSNPN and CDR2 is SVGIG in the germline V gene (reference sequence). The CDR3 loop reads CAWSGKQGGGATGINIQYF. The CDR3 bases are TGTGCCTGGAGTGGAAAACAAGGCGGGGGGGCCACCGGGATAAACATTCAGTACTTC.

This clone has only one observation. V and J are TRBV10-3 and TRBJ2-2, with D possibly TRBD2 on 6 matching bases. CDR1 is ENHRY, CDR2 SYGVKD, per germline. The CDR3 contains 16 residues. V was trimmed by 8 bases and J by 0 bases, leaving 16 bases between them. The CDR3 protein is CAIGRSGAANTGELFF. CDR3 nucleotide sequence: TGTGCCATCGGGCGGTCGGGAGCGGCGAACACCGGGGAGCTGTTTTTT.

This chain joins TRBV15 and TRBJ1-1; TRBD1 matches 7 bases. Looked up from germline, CDR1 is LNHNV and CDR2 is YYDKDF (reference sequence). V shed 0 bases and J 1 base; nucleotides not matched to a gene: 2. This CDR3 comprises 15 residues. The CDR3 nucleotides read TGTGCCACCAGCAGAGAGACAGGGCCGAACACTGAAGCTTTCTTT. Translated: CATSRETGPNTEAFF.

This chain connects TRBV7-9 to TRBJ2-5; 7 nucleotides match TRBD2. This CDR3 spans 14 amino acids. The germline gives CDR1 SEHNR, CDR2 FQNEAQ (reference sequence). The trim removed 5 bases at V and 2 bases at J, leaving 5 bases unmatched. The CDR3 DNA is TGTGCCAGCAGCCCGCTTAGCGGGCAAGAGACCCAGTACTTC. Translating it yields CASSPLSGQETQYF.

The gene calls are TRBV11-2 and TRBJ2-1; 12 positions match TRBD2. CDR1 is SGHAT and CDR2 is FQNNGV in the germline V gene. The CDR3 is made up of 17 amino acids. The J segment lost 3 bases and the V segment lost 0 bases, leaving 3 bases of the junction unmatched. CDR3 residues: CASSLDLGLAGYNEQFF. The CDR3 nucleotides read TGTGCCAGCAGCTTAGATCTGGGACTAGCGGGCTACAATGAGCAGTTCTTC.

A single count supports this clone. A read error may account for a junction end that differs from germline. The V call is TRBV30, the J call TRBJ2-7, with 7 bases matching TRBD1. This CDR3 spans 15 amino acids. Germline CDR1 and CDR2: GTSNPN and SVGIG (reference sequence). CDR3 sequence reads: CAWSASPGQSDERYF. Here the CDR3 DNA reads TGTGCCTGGAGCGCATCACCGGGACAGAGCGACGAGCGGTACTTC. The whole variable domain, remainder taken from reference TRBV30 and TRBJ2-7, is SQTIHQWPATLVQPVGSPLSLECTVEGTSNPNLYWYRQAAGRGLQLLFYSVGIGQISSEVPQNLSASRPQDRQFILSSKKLLLSDSGFYLCAWSASPGQSDERYFGPGTRLTVT.

This chain uses TRBV9 with TRBJ2-1, with D possibly TRBD1 on 6 matching bases. Trimming pared 4 bases from V and 7 bases from J, leaving 12 bases between. Germline CDR1 and CDR2: SGDLS and YYNGEE. CDR3 size: 13 residues. CDR3 in DNA: TGTGCCAGCAGCTCCCAGGGGTGGAATGAGCAGTTCTTC. Its protein product is CASSSQGWNEQFF.